Each of the 18 T cell receptor beta chains below was sequenced from the same sample in a study of T cell clonotyping in hematopoietic cell transplantation. Assay: immunoSEQ multiplex PCR; the TCRdb copy retains only in-frame clones and omits some. This sample yields approximately 15,000 clones, of which about 84% are seen a single time; around 4% belongs to the top ten. Material: PBMCs, obtained 100 days after allogeneic stem cell transplant. The source is a male patient aged 60-70 years who had an allogeneic stem cell transplant from a related donor, so the T cells may come from the graft donor. Some clones in this sample may be carry-over from other donors' samples.

The V and J genes are TRBV9 and TRBJ1-5; D not resolved. There are 15 residues in the CDR3. Germline loops: CDR1 SGDLS, CDR2 YYNGEE. V was clipped by 3 bases and J by 2 bases, with 12 bases between them. The CDR3 bases are TGTGCCAGCAGCGCGGACCCGGCGGGCAATCAGCCCCAGCATTTT. Its translation is CASSADPAGNQPQHF.

This clone was seen once. V and J are TRBV30 and TRBJ1-1; weak D call: TRBD1 (5 bases). Trimming stripped 3 bases from V and 4 bases from J, with 9 bases between. The V gene's germline CDR1 is GTSNPN and CDR2 SVGIG (reference sequence). The CDR3 runs to 12 residues. The CDR3 region is CAWSGGTTEAFF. The CDR3 DNA reads as TGTGCCTGGAGCGGGGGGACCACTGAAGCTTTCTTT.

The chain recombines TRBV28 with TRBJ2-5, with TRBD1 identical over 8 bases. The V gene's germline CDR1 is MDHEN and CDR2 SYDVKM. J lost 5 bases, V lost 6 bases, and 8 bases had no gene match. This CDR3 comprises 14 residues. CDR3 amino acids: CASSQDRDGETQYF. The CDR3 nucleotides are TGTGCCAGCAGCCAGGACAGGGATGGGGAGACCCAGTACTTC.

This clone appeared a single time. The chain uses TRBV6-6 and TRBJ1-2; 7 bases map to TRBD1. Germline CDR1 is MNHNY and CDR2 is SVGAGI (reference sequence). The V and J ends lost 8 bases and 2 bases, in that order; junction bases with no gene match: 2. This CDR3 comprises 12 residues. CDR3: CASQGENYGYTF. CDR3 DNA sequence: TGTGCCAGCCAGGGGGAAAACTATGGCTACACCTTC.

This clone was counted between two and nine times. This rearrangement joins TRBV18 to TRBJ2-1; perhaps TRBD2 as D (5 bases). The ends were cut back, 6 bases at V and 0 bases at J, with 12 bases in the middle. The CDR3 runs 15 residues. The germline CDR1 and CDR2 sequences are KGHSH and LQKENI. DNA for the CDR3: TGTGCCAGCTCTCCAGATGCGGGCTCCTACAATGAGCAGTTCTTC. Translating gives CASSPDAGSYNEQFF.

The sample holds a few counts of this clone. The V and J genes are TRBV7-9 and TRBJ1-5, with D unresolved. V was trimmed by 5 bases and J by 13 bases, leaving 6 bases between them. The CDR3 totals 9 residues. Germline lookup yields CDR1 SEHNR and CDR2 FQNEAQ (reference sequence). The CDR3, as DNA: TGTGCCAGCAGCCCACCGCAGCATTTT. It encodes CASSPPQHF.

The chain is built from TRBV2 and TRBJ1-4; D is undetermined. The germline V and J ends were trimmed by 1 base and 8 bases, with 11 bases remaining between them. This CDR3 region has 14 residues. Germline V gives CDR1 SNHLY, CDR2 FYNNEI. Written as DNA, the CDR3 is TGTGCCAGCAGTGAAGGGGTGTTAAACGAAAAACTGTTTTTT. Residues: CASSEGVLNEKLFF.

This CDR3 reads CASSPNSGGRSYEQYF. CDR3 DNA: TGTGCCAGCAGCCCCAATAGCGGGGGACGCTCCTACGAGCAGTACTTC. This sequence joins TRBV7-9 and TRBJ2-7; TRBD2 agrees at 9 bases. The CDR3 runs 16 residues. The V segment lost 5 bases and the J segment 0 bases; nucleotides outside the gene matches: 8. Germline assignment: CDR1 SEHNR and CDR2 FQNEAQ (reference sequence). Variable domain in full (rest from reference TRBV7-9 and TRBJ2-7): DTGVSQNPRHKITKRGQNVTFRCDPISEHNRLYWYRQTLGQGPEFLTYFQNEAQLEKSRLLSDRFSAERPKGSFSTLEIQRTEQGDSAMYLCASSPNSGGRSYEQYFGPGTRLTVT.

The genes are TRBV30 and TRBJ1-1; TRBD1 is a possible D gene (6 bases). The CDR3 length is 14 residues. The V end lost 1 base, the J end lost 6 bases, and 15 bases lay between the germline ends. Germline loops: CDR1 GTSNPN, CDR2 SVGIG (reference sequence). The CDR3 DNA is TGTGCCTGGAGTGGGGACATAAGGTTCGCTGAAGCTTTCTTT. It yields the protein CAWSGDIRFAEAFF.

The chain carries TRBV7-9 and TRBJ1-6; D unclear. This CDR3 comprises 14 residues. V was shortened by 7 bases and J by 6 bases, with 13 bases between the two germline ends. Germline V CDR1 and CDR2: SEHNR, FQNEAQ (reference sequence). This CDR3 reads CASNLQAVNSPLHF. In DNA form, the CDR3 reads TGTGCCAGCAACCTCCAGGCTGTTAATTCACCCCTCCACTTT.

This chain uses TRBV7-9 with TRBJ2-7; D remains unclear. This CDR3 has 13 amino acids. Trimming took off 4 bases at V and 8 bases at J, with 15 bases between the two ends. Germline CDR1 SEHNR, CDR2 FQNEAQ (reference sequence). The CDR3 loop reads CASSSGPPQQQYF. In DNA form, the CDR3 reads TGTGCCAGCAGCTCCGGGCCCCCGCAACAGCAGTACTTC.

This clone was seen just once. J is TRBJ1-5 and V is TRBV7-2; D uncertain. The V and J ends lost 0 bases and 2 bases respectively, with 5 bases between them. This CDR3 is built from 14 residues. The V gene's germline CDR1 is SGHTA and CDR2 FQGNSA. In DNA form, the CDR3 reads TGTGCCAGCAGCTTAGCCCAGGGCAATCAGCCCCAGCATTTT. It translates to CASSLAQGNQPQHF. Filled out from reference TRBV7-2 and TRBJ1-5, the complete variable domain reads GAGVSQSPSNKVTEKGKDVELRCDPISGHTALYWYRQSLGQGLEFLIYFQGNSAPDKSGLPSDRFSAERTGGSVSTLTIQRTQQEDSAVYLCASSLAQGNQPQHFGDGTRLSIL.

The V gene is TRBV4-2, the J gene TRBJ2-1; 7 bases are a match to TRBD2. The CDR3 loop spans 19 amino acids. Germline V gives CDR1 LGHNA, CDR2 YNFKEQ. The junction had 14 bases not matched to a gene; V was cut back by 0 bases and J by 3 bases. The CDR3 DNA is TGTGCCAGCAGCCAAGATAACAAGGCTAGCGGTAATATCTACAATGAGCAGTTCTTC. Encoded protein: CASSQDNKASGNIYNEQFF.

This chain joins TRBV5-1 and TRBJ2-7, with 8 bases aligning to TRBD2. V shed 4 bases, J shed 1 base, and the junction held 10 bases outside the gene matches. Germline CDR1 reads SGHRS; CDR2 reads YFSETQ. The CDR3 totals 16 residues. The CDR3 loop is CASSISGGFESYEQYF. The DNA of the CDR3 is TGCGCCAGCAGCATATCGGGGGGGTTTGAGTCCTACGAGCAGTACTTC.

The chain carries TRBV28 and TRBJ1-1; D not certain. Trimming removed 6 bases from V and 4 bases from J, with 15 bases in between. Germline CDR1 reads MDHEN; CDR2 reads SYDVKM. This CDR3 is 14 amino acids long. The CDR3 spells CASRPGSSGTEAFF. The CDR3 DNA sequence: TGTGCCAGCAGACCCGGGTCTTCGGGCACTGAAGCTTTCTTT.

The chain combines TRBV5-1 with TRBJ2-1; TRBD1 is a possible D gene (6 bases). The length of the CDR3 is 12 residues. Germline loops: CDR1 SGHRS, CDR2 YFSETQ. Trimming removed 4 bases at V and 8 bases at J, with 10 bases between. CDR3 region: CASSPQGYEQFF. CDR3 nucleotides: TGCGCCAGCAGCCCACAGGGATATGAGCAGTTCTTC.

This clone was detected once. An end of the junction does not agree with germline; a read error may underlie this. This chain joins TRBV5-6 and TRBJ1-3, with no clear D. Germline CDR1 is SGHDT and CDR2 is YYEEEE. This CDR3 has 13 amino acids. The CDR3 loop is CASSWRAGNTIYF. The DNA for the CDR3 is TGTGCCAGCAGCTGGCGAGCTGGGAACACCATATATTTT. The full variable domain, in which reference TRBV5-6 and TRBJ1-3 provide the parts outside the CDR3, is DAGVTQSPTHLIKTRGQQVTLRCSPKSGHDTVSWYQQALGQGPQFIFQYYEEEERQRGNFPDRFSGHQFPNYSSELNVNALLLGDSALYLCASSWRAGNTIYFGEGSWLTVV.

This chain connects TRBV9 to TRBJ2-7; D possibly corresponds to TRBD2 (6 bases). This CDR3 contains 15 residues. V was clipped by 5 bases and J by 0 bases, with 15 bases between them. Germline CDR1 reads SGDLS; CDR2 reads YYNGEE. CDR3 nucleotide sequence: TGTGCCAGCAGGACCTCCGGGGGTCACTCCTACGAGCAGTACTTC. It specifies CASRTSGGHSYEQYF.